This T cell receptor (beta chain) was identified during a study of shared clonotypes between healthy human individuals. Study conclusions and caveats: Deeper or shallower sequencing was expected to change how clonotypes are shared among donors.

This CDR3 is 14 amino acids long. V dropped 4 bases and J dropped 5; count of bases not matched to a gene: 6. Germline loops: CDR1 SGHDN, CDR2 FVKESK. TCRdb keeps only in-frame clones here, not all; method: immunoSEQ multiplex PCR. This sample has 550,000 to 650,000 clones; about 96% occur once, and the top ten carry 0.11%. On this clone: No antigen is known for it.

Cells designated naive CD8 were CD45RO-negative and were positively selected for CCR7, with terminally differentiated effector memory CD45RA+ cells excluded. The TCR sequence derives from a woman in her twenties or thirties in good health. The V call is TRBV14, the J call TRBJ2-7; 9 bases map to TRBD2. The specimen sequenced was naive CD8+ T cells sorted from blood. The DNA for the CDR3 is TGTGCCAGCAGCCCGGATAGCGGGAGACACGAGCAGTACTTC. This gives the protein CASSPDSGRHEQYF.